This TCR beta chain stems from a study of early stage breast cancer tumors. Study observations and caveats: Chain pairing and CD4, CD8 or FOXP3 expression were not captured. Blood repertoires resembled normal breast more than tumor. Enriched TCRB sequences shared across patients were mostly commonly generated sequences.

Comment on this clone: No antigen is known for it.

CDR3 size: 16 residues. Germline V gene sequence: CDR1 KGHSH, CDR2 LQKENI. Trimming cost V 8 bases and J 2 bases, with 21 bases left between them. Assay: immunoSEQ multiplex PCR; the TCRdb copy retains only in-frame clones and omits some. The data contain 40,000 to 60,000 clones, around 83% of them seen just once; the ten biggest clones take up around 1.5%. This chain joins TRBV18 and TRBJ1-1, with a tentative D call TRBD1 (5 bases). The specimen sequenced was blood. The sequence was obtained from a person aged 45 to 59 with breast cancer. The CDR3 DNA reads TGTGCCAGCGGGGACGGGGCGTATAAGCTAAACACTGAAGCTTTCTTT. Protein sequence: CASGDGAYKLNTEAFF.